Listed here is a single TCR beta chain. The sample belongs to a study of Ad26.COV2.S vaccination and SARS-CoV-2 variants. This CDR3 region has 14 residues. The germline V gene encodes CDR1 MGHRA and CDR2 YSYEKL. Trimming removed 4 bases at V and 7 bases at J, with 16 bases between. Treatment meaning: around 19 received Ad26.COV2.S at low or high dose, single or two shots; roughly 5 received placebo; per-sample allocation not given. Specimen acquisition occurred on day 63 following the initial vaccine or placebo injection. TCRdb keeps only in-frame clones here, not all; method: immunoSEQ multiplex PCR. The sample yields about 460,000 clones, 80% to 90% seen once.

V and J are TRBV4-1 and TRBJ1-1, with a weak D call TRBD1 (5 bases). This TCR was sampled from a person between 18 and 65 years old who received the Ad26.COV2.S COVID-19 vaccine or a placebo. The specimen was peripheral blood, collected in a trial of Ad26.COV2.S vaccine versus placebo. The CDR3: CASSPGGRGGEAFF. The CDR3 nucleotides read TGCGCCAGCAGCCCCGGCGGAAGGGGCGGTGAAGCTTTCTTT.